This T cell receptor (beta chain) was obtained from a study of cytomegalovirus exposure and HLA in healthy donors. Overall study findings and caveats: V- and J-gene trimming of TCR beta was linked (in a later analysis) to a missense DCLRE1C variant.

On this clone itself: Its target is unknown.

Use of 60 Vbeta and 13 Jbeta primers characterized the PCR. Sequenced by immunoSEQ multiplex PCR; TCRdb stores in-frame clones only, minus some. The table includes 180,000 or so clones, approximately 84% detected once. The trim removed 6 bases at V and 8 bases at J, leaving 9 bases unmatched. CDR3 length: 13 residues. The V gene's germline CDR1 is MNHEY and CDR2 SMNVEV (reference sequence). V gene TRBV27 combines with J gene TRBJ1-2; TRBD1 matches 7 bases. This TCR came from a female donor in good health and CMV-seronegative. Specimen: PBMCs. In DNA, the CDR3 is TGTGCCAGCAGCCCGACAGGGACGAGGGGCTACACCTTC. Its protein product is CASSPTGTRGYTF.